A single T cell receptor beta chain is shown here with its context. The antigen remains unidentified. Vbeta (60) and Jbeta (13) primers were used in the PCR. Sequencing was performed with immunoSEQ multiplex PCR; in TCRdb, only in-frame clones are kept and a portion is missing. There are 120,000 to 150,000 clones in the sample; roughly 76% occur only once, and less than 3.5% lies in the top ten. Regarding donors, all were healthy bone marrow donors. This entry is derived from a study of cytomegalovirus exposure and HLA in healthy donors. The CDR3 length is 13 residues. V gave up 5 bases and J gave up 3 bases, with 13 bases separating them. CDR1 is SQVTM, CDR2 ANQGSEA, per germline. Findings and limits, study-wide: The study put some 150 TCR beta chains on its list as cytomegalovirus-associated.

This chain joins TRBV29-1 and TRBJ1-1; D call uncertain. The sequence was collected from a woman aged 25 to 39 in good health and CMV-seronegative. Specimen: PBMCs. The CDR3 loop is CSVRRGMDTEAFF. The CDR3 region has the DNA TGCAGCGTTCGCCGAGGGATGGACACTGAAGCTTTCTTT.